This T cell receptor (beta chain) was sequenced for a study of T-cell reconstitution after alpha-beta-depleted transplantation in children. The CDR3 contains 13 residues. Germline V gene data show CDR1 as SGHAT and CDR2 as FQNNGV. V shed 1 base, J shed 7 bases, and the junction held 2 bases outside the gene matches. Unique molecular identifiers were incorporated into the prepared TCRbeta library. MiXCR was run by TCRdb on the PCR reads, yielding one entry per CDR3 protein. This sample has over 550,000 distinct CDR3 sequences; 8% to 11% occur once, and the top ten carry about 4%. The V call is TRBV11-2, the J call TRBJ2-5; 8 nucleotides align to TRBD1. The origin of this receptor is a human donor who donated a stem cell graft to a child with acute myeloid leukemia. The specimen was PBMCs from the stem cell graft donor, collected from the stem cell graft. The chain's CDR3 is CASSLGQGMTQYF. The CDR3 DNA reads TGTGCCAGCAGCTTAGGACAGGGGATGACCCAGTACTTC.